This is a list of T cell receptor beta chains from one sample in a study of shared clonotypes between healthy human individuals. Here immunoSEQ multiplex PCR was the method, and the copy in TCRdb shows in-frame clones only, minus some. The sample records more than 1,200,000 clones, just under 99% being singletons. The sequencing sample was made of naive CD4+ T cells sorted from blood. The receptors derive from a man younger than 40 in good health. The CDR3 runs from the conserved cysteine through the conserved F or W. Fields, in order: J gene, V gene, CDR3 protein.

J: TRBJ1-1; V: TRBV5-1; CDR3: CASSLVPGQEKAFF
J: TRBJ2-2; V: TRBV9; CDR3: CASSVGPSGRGGELFF
J: TRBJ2-3; V: TRBV19; CDR3: CASSTLLAGGPTDTQYF
J: TRBJ2-7; V: TRBV28; CDR3: CASSLYDRDSYEQYF
J: TRBJ2-1; V: TRBV15; CDR3: CATSSVGSWQFF
J: TRBJ2-1; V: TRBV30; CDR3: CAWSGISQISYNEQFF
J: TRBJ2-1; V: TRBV2; CDR3: CASRSGGSYNEQFF
J: TRBJ2-3; V: TRBV10-2; CDR3: CASSEPVSADTQYF
J: TRBJ1-1; V: TRBV19; CDR3: CASSILTGQGEAFF
J: TRBJ1-1; V: TRBV4-2; CDR3: CASSQGKDRLMNTEAFF
J: TRBJ2-1; V: TRBV7-9; CDR3: CASSPNEQFF